The present entry profiles one T cell receptor beta chain with its context. Its antigen is not identified. Some clones are missing from TCRdb's copy, which holds only in-frame ones; the method was immunoSEQ multiplex PCR. The data hold 150,000 to 200,000 clones, with about 89% observed a single time. The data derive from a study of cytomegalovirus exposure and HLA in healthy donors. This CDR3 has 12 residues. With 3 bases removed from V and 3 bases from J, the gap between germline ends came to 6 bases. The germline V gene encodes CDR1 SQVTM and CDR2 ANQGSEA. Study results and limitations: The dataset shows that most TCR sequences were rare, while some public TCRs occurred in many donors. The tendency of first-cohort TCR clusters to co-occur in the approximately 110 validation repertoires was identified by a subsequent analysis. Reportedly, cytomegalovirus status was diagnosed with high sensitivity and specificity. The listing of 150 or so TCR beta chains classed them as cytomegalovirus-associated.

The sequenced sample consisted of PBMCs. V and J are TRBV29-1 and TRBJ1-3; a possible D gene is TRBD1 (6 bases). The origin of this receptor is a woman aged 18-35 years in good health and CMV-seropositive. CDR3 in amino acids: CSVETGGNTIYF. The DNA of the CDR3 is TGCAGCGTTGAGACAGGTGGAAACACCATATATTTT. Using reference TRBV29-1 and TRBJ1-3 for the parts outside the CDR3, the full variable domain is SAVISQKPSRDICQRGTSLTIQCQVDSQVTMMFWYRQQPGQSLTLIATANQGSEATYESGFVIDKFPISRPNLTFSTLTVSNMSPEDSSIYLCSVETGGNTIYFGEGSWLTVV.